Listed below are T cell receptor beta chains from one sample, sequenced in a study of CD8 T cells in Susac syndrome. TCRdb re-derived calls from the immunoSEQ multiplex PCR reads in MiXCR, one entry per CDR3 protein. This table holds fewer than 200,000 distinct CDR3 sequences, 85% to 95% found once. The sample taken for sequencing was CD4+ T cells from PBMCs. Source of these receptors: a human donor in good health. Each CDR3 is given with its conserved first and last residue. D genes are given only for firm matches.

d_call j_call v_call cdr3_aa
- TRBJ2-1 TRBV10-3 CAISRGSYEQFF
- TRBJ2-5 TRBV29-1 CTHRTGETQYF
- TRBJ2-7 TRBV30 CAWSSGRWSGNTYEQYF
TRBD1 TRBJ1-2 TRBV15 CATSRRGTGGEVYGYTF
- TRBJ1-5 TRBV6-1 CASDPGWGQPQHF
- TRBJ2-3 TRBV7-2 CASSLVSTSTDTQYF
TRBD1 TRBJ2-5 TRBV5-1 CASSSGDRVLQETQYF
- TRBJ1-6 TRBV27 CASSLWSYNSPLHF
- TRBJ2-3 TRBV15 CATSSPFGGTQYF
TRBD1 TRBJ1-5 TRBV6-2/TRBV6-3 CASSDPAGQVNQPQHF
- TRBJ2-2 TRBV3-1 CASSQRGGNTGELFF
- TRBJ2-5 TRBV7-9 CASSLDQQETQYF
TRBD1 TRBJ1-2 TRBV29-1 CSAPGTGFGGYTF
- TRBJ2-3 TRBV3-1 CASSQDFHSTDTQYF